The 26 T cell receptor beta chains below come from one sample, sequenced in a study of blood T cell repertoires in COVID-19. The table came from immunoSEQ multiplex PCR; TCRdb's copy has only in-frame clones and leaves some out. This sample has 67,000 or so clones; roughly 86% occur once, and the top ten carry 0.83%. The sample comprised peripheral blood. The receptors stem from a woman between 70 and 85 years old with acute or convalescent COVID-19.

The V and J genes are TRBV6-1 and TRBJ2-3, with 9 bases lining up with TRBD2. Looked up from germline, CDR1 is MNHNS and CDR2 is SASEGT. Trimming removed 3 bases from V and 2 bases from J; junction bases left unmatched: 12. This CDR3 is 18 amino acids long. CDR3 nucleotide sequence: TGTGCCAGCAGTGACTATCTGGGCGCGGGGGGGGTCACAGATACGCAGTATTTT. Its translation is CASSDYLGAGGVTDTQYF.

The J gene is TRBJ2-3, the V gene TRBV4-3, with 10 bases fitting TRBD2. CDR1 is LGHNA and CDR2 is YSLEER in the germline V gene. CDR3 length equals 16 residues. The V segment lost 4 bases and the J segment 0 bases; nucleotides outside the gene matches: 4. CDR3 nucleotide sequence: TGCGCCAGCAGCCGCCTGACTAGCGGGAGCACAGATACGCAGTATTTT. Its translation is CASSRLTSGSTDTQYF.

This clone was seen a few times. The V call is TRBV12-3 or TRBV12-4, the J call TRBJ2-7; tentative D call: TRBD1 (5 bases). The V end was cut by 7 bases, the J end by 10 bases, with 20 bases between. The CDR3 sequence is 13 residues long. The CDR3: CASTSKPGIDQYF. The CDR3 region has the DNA TGTGCCAGCACCTCCAAGCCAGGGATCGACCAGTACTTC.

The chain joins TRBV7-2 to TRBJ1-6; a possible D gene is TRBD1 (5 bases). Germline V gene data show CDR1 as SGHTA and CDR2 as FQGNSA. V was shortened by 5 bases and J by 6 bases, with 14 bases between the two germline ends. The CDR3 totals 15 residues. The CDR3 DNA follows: TGTGCCAGCAGCCCTCGTCAGGGTATTAATTCACCCCTCCACTTT. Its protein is CASSPRQGINSPLHF.

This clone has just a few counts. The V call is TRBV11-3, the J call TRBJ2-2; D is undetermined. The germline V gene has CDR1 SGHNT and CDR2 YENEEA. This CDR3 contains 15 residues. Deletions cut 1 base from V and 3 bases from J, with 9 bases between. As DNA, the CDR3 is TGTGCCAGCAGCTTAGGGTTCGGTTACACCGGGGAGCTGTTTTTT. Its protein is CASSLGFGYTGELFF.

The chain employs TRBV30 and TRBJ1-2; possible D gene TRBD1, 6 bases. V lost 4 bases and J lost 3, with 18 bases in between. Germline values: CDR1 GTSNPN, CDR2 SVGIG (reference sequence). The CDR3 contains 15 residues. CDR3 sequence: CAWNLRGRFDYGYTF. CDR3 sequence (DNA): TGTGCCTGGAACCTCAGGGGACGTTTTGACTATGGCTACACCTTC.

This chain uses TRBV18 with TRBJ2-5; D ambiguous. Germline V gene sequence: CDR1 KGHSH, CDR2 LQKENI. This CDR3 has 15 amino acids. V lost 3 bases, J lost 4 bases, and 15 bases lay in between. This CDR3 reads CASSPSSDSLETQYF. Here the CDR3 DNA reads TGTGCCAGCTCACCCTCCTCCGACTCCCTAGAGACCCAGTACTTC.

The CDR3 is CASSLGRLSGGAREQYF. CDR3 in DNA: TGTGCCAGCAGCTTAGGCCGACTTAGCGGGGGGGCGCGGGAGCAGTACTTC. V gene TRBV7-8 combines with J gene TRBJ2-7, with 11 bases aligning to TRBD2. Looked up from germline, CDR1 is SGHVS and CDR2 is FQNEAQ. J gave up 7 bases and V 1 base, and 12 bases lay outside the gene matches. The CDR3 covers 17 residues.

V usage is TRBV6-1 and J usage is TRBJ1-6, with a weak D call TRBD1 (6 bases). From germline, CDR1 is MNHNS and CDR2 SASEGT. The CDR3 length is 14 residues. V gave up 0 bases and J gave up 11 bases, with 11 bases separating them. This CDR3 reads CASSEASGGTPLHF. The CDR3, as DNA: TGTGCCAGCAGTGAAGCTTCGGGGGGCACACCCCTCCACTTT.

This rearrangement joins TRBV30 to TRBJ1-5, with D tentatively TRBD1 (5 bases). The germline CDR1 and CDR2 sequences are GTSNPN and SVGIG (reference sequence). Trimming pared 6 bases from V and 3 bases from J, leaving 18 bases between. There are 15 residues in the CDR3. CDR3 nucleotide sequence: TGTGCCTGTTCCTCCGCGGGGACTTTCAATCAGCCCCAGCATTTT. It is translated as CACSSAGTFNQPQHF.

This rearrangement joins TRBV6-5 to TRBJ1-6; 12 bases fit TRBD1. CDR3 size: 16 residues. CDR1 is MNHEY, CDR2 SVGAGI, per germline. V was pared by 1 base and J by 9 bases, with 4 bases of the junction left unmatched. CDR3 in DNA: TGTGCCAGCAGTTACTTTTTGGGACAGGGGGCTTCACCCCTCCACTTT. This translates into CASSYFLGQGASPLHF.

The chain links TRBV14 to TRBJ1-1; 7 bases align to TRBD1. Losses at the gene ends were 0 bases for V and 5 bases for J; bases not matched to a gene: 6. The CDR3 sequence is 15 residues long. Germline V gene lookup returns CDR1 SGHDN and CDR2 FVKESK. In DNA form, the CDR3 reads TGTGCCAGCAGCCAAGAGTGGGGACAGCGGACTGAAGCTTTCTTT. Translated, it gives CASSQEWGQRTEAFF.

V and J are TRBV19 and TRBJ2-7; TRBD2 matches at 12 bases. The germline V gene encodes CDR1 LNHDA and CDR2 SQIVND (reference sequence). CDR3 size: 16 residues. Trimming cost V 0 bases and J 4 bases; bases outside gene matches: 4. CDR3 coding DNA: TGTGCCAGTAGTATAGATATGGGACTAGCGGGTTACGAGCAGTACTTC. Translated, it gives CASSIDMGLAGYEQYF.

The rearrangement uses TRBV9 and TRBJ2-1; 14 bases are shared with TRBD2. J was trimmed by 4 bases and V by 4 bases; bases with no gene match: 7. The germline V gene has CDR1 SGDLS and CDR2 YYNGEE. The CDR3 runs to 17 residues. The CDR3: CASSPTGLAGGYNEQFF. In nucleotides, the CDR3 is TGTGCCAGCAGCCCAACCGGACTAGCGGGAGGATACAATGAGCAGTTCTTC.

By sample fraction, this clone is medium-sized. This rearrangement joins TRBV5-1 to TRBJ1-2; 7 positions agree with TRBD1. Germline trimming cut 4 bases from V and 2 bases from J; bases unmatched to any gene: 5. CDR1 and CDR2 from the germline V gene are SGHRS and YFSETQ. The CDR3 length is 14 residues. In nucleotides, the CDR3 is TGCGCCAGCAGCCCCCGGGACAGAAACTATGGCTACACCTTC. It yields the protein CASSPRDRNYGYTF.

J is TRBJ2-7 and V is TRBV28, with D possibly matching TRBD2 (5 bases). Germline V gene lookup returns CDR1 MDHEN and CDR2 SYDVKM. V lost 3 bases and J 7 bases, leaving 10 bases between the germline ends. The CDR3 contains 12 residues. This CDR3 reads CASSFGVGEQYF. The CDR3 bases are TGTGCCAGCAGTTTCGGGGTGGGTGAGCAGTACTTC.

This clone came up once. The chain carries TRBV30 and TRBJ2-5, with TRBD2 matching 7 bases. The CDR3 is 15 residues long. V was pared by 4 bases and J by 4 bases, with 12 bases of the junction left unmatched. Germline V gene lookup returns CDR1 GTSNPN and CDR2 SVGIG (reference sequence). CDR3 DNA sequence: TGTGCCTGGACCGGAGCGAGCGGGGTTGCAGAGACCCAGTACTTC. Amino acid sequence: CAWTGASGVAETQYF.

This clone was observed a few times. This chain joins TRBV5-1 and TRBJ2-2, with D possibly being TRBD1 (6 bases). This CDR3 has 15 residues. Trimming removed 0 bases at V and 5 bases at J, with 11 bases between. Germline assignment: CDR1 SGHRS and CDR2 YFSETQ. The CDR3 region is CASSLAGQGTGELFF. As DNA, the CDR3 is TGCGCCAGCAGCTTGGCCGGGCAGGGGACCGGGGAGCTGTTTTTT.

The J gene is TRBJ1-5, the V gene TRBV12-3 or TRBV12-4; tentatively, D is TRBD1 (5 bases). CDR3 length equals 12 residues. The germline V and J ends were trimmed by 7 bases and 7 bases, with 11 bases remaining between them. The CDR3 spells CASIGGYQPQHF. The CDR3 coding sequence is TGTGCCAGCATCGGGGGGTACCAGCCCCAGCATTTT.

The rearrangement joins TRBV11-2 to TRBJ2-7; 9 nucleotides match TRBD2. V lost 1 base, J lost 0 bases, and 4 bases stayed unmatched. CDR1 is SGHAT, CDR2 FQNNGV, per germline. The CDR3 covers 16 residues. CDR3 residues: CASSLGEGLASYEQYF. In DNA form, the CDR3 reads TGTGCCAGCAGCTTAGGAGAGGGACTAGCCTCCTACGAGCAGTACTTC.

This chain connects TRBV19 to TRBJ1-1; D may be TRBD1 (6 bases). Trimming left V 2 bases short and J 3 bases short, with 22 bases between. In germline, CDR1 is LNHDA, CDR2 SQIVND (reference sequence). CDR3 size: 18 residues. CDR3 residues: CASSIRRPRGGPDTEAFF. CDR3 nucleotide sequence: TGTGCCAGTAGTATAAGAAGACCCCGGGGGGGGCCTGACACTGAAGCTTTCTTT.

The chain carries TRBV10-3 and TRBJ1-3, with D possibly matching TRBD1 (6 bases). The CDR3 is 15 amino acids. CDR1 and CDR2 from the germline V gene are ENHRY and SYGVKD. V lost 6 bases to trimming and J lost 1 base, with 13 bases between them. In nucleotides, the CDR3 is TGTGCCATCAGCGACAAGGGGGGGTCTGGAAACACCATATATTTT. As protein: CAISDKGGSGNTIYF.

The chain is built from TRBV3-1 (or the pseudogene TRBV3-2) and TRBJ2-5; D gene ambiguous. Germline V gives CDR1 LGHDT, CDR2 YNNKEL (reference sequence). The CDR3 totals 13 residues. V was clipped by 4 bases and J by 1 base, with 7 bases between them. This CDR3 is CASSRALQETQYF. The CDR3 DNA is TGTGCCAGCAGCCGGGCCCTCCAAGAGACCCAGTACTTC.

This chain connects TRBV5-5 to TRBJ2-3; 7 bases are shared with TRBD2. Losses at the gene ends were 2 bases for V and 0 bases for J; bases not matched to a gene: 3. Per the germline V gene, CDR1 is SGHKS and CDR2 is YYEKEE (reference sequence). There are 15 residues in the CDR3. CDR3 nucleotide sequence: TGTGCCAGCAGCTTCTTCGGGGGGAGCACAGATACGCAGTATTTT. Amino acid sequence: CASSFFGGSTDTQYF.

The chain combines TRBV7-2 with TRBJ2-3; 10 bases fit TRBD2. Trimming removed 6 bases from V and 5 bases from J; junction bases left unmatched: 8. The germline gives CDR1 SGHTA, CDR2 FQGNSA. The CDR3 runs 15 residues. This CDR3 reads CASRSSGSTVDTQYF. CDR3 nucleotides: TGTGCCAGCAGATCTAGCGGGAGCACGGTAGATACGCAGTATTTT.

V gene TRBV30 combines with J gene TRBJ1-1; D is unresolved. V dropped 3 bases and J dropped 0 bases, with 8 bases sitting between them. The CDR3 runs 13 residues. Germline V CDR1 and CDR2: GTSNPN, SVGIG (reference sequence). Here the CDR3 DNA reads TGTGCCTGGAGAACAGACCTGAACACTGAAGCTTTCTTT. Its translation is CAWRTDLNTEAFF.